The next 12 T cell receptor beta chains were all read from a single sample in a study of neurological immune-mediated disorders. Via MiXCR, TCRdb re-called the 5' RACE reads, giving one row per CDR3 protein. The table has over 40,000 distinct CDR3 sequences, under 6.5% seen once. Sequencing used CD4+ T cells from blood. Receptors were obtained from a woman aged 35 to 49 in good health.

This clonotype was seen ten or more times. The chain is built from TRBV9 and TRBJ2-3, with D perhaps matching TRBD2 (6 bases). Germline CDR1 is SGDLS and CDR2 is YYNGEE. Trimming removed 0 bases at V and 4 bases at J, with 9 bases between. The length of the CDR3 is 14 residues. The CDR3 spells CASSVARRADTQYF. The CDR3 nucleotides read TGTGCCAGCAGCGTAGCACGGAGGGCAGATACGCAGTATTTT.

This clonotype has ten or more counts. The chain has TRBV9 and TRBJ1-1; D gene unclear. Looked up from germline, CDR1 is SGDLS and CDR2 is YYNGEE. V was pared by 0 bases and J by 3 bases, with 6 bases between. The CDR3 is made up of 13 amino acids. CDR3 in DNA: TGTGCCAGCAGCGTAGCGGTCGACACTGAAGCTTTCTTT. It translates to CASSVAVDTEAFF.

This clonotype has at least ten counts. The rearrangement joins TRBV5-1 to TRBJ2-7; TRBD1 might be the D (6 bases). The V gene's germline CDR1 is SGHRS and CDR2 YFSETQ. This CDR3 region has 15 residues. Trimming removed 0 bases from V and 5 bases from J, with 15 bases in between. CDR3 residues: CASSLDLGRGDEQYF. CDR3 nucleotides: TGCGCCAGCAGCTTGGATTTGGGCAGGGGAGACGAGCAGTACTTC.

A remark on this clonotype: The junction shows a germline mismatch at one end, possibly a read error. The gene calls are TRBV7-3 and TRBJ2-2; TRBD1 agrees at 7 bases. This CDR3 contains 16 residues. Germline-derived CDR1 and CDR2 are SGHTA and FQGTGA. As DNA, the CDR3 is TGTGCCAGCAGACCTTCCGGGACAGTGTACACAGGGGAGCTGTTTTTT. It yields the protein CASRPSGTVYTGELFF.

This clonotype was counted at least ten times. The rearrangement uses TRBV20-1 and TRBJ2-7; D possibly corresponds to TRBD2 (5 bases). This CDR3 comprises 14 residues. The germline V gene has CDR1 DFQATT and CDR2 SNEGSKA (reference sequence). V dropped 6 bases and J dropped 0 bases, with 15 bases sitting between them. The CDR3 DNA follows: TGCAGTGCAACACTAGATCTTCCCTCCTACGAGCAGTACTTC. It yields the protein CSATLDLPSYEQYF.

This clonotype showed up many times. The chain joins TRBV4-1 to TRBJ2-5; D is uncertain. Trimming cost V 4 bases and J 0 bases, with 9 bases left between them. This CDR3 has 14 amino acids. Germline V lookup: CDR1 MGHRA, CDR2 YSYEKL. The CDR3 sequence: CASSPRPDQETQYF. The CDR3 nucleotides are TGCGCCAGCAGCCCGCGACCGGACCAAGAGACCCAGTACTTC.

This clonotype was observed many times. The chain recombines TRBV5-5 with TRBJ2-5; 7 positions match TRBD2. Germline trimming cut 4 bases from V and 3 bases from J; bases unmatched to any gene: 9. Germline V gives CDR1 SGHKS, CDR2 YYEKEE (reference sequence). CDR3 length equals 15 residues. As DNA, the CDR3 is TGTGCCAGCAGCCAACGACTTACTAGCGAAGAGACCCAGTACTTC. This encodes CASSQRLTSEETQYF.

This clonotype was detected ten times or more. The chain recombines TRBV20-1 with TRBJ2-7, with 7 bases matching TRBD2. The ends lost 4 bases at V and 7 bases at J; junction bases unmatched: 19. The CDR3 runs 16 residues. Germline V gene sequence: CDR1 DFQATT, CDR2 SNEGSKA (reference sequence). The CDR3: CSANLPSGSAGEEQYF. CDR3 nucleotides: TGCAGTGCTAATCTACCGTCGGGCAGTGCGGGGGAGGAGCAGTACTTC.

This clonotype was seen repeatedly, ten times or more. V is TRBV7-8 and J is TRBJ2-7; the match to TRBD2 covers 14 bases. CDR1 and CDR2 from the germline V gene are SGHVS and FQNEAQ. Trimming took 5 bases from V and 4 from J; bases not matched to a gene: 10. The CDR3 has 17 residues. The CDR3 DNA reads TGTGCCAGCAGCCCTGCCGGACTAGCGGGAGGACCTTACGAGCAGTACTTC. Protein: CASSPAGLAGGPYEQYF.

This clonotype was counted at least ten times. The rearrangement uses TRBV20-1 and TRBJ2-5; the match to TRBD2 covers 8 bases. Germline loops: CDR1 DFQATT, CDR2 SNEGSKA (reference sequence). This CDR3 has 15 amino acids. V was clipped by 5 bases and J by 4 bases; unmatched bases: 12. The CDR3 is CSASDPAGDGETQYF. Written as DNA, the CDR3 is TGCAGTGCTTCTGACCCAGCGGGAGATGGAGAGACCCAGTACTTC.

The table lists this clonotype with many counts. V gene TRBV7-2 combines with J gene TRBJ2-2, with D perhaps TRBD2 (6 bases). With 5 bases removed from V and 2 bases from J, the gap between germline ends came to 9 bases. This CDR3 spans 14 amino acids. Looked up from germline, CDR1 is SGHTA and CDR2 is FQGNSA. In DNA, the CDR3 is TGTGCCAGCAGCCGGGGACTTAACACCGGGGAGCTGTTTTTT. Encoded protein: CASSRGLNTGELFF.

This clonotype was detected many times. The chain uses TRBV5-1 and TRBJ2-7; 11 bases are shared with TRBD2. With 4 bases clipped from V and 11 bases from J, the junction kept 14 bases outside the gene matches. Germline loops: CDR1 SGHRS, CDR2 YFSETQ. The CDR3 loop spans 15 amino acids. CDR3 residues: CASSVGTSGAAAKYF. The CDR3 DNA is TGCGCCAGCAGCGTTGGGACTAGCGGCGCGGCGGCTAAGTACTTC.